This T cell receptor (beta chain) was captured in a study of tumor and adjacent non-tumor tissue in lung cancer. Overall study: Each sample yielded 4 million to 5 million productive TCRbeta reads on average.

General study results and limits: Compared with tumor, normal lung showed significantly lower TCR diversity.

In regard to this clonotype: Its antigen is not identified.

The template was RNA from unsorted bulk tissue. Donors were chemotherapy-naive, newly diagnosed lung cancer surgical patients in China, August–late 2014. Between the trimmed V and J ends, which lost 10 bases and 0 bases, there was a span of 13 bases. The germline V gene has CDR1 MNHNS and CDR2 SASEGT. This CDR3 region has 15 residues. Three rounds of nested PCR, following a modified ARM-PCR protocol, produced the TCRbeta library. TCRdb processed the multiplex PCR reads anew with MiXCR; each CDR3 protein has one entry. The sample shows 200,000 to 250,000 distinct CDR3 sequences, 70% to 75% of them seen only once.

The J gene is TRBJ1-6, the V gene TRBV6-1; no clear D gene. This receptor was identified in a man between 60 and 75 years old with non-small cell lung cancer. Sample: lung tumor tissue. The CDR3 DNA is TGTGCCACTGGACGGGCACACTCCTATAATTCACCCCTCCACTTT. Its protein is CATGRAHSYNSPLHF.